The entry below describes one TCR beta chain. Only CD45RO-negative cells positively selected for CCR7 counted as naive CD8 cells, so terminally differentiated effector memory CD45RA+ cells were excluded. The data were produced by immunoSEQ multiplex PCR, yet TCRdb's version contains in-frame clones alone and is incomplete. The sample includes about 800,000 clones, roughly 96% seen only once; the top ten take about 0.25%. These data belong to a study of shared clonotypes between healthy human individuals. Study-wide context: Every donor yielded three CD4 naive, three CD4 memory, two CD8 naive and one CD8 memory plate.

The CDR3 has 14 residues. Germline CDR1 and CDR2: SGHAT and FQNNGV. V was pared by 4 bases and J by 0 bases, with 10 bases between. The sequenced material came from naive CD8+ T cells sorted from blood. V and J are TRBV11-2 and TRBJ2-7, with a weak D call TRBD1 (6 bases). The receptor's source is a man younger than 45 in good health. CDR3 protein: CASSSTGASYEQYF. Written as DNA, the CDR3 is TGTGCCAGCAGCTCGACAGGAGCCTCCTACGAGCAGTACTTC.